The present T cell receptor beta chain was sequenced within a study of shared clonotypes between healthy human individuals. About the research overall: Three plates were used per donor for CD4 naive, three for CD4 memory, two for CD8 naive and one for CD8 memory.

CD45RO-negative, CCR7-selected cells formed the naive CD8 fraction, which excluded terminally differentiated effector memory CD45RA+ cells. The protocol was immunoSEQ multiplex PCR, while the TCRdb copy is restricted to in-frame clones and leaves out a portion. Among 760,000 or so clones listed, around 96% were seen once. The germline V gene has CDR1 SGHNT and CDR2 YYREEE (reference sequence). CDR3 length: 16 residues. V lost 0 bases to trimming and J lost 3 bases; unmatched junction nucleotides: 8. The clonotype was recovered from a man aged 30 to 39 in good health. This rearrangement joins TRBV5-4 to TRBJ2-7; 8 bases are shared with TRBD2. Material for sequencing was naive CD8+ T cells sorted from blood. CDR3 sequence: CASSLAIAGRSYEQYF. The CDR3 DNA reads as TGTGCCAGCAGCTTGGCCATAGCGGGAAGGAGCTACGAGCAGTACTTC.